A single sample is the source of the 17 T cell receptor beta chains below, sequenced in a study of shared clonotypes between healthy human individuals. Sequencing was performed with immunoSEQ multiplex PCR; in TCRdb, only in-frame clones are kept and a portion is missing. The sample includes a few million clones, more than 90% seen only once; the top ten take 0.13% to 0.15%. What was sequenced was naive CD4+ T cells sorted from blood. As for subset: CD45RA+ positively selected. These receptors all stem from a man aged 18 to 29 in good health.

CDR3 region: CASSLVGTGTGEQYF. In DNA, the CDR3 is TGTGCCAGCAGCTTGGTCGGGACAGGGACGGGAGAGCAGTACTTC. This chain connects TRBV5-4 to TRBJ2-7; 9 bases agree with TRBD1. CDR1 SGHNT and CDR2 YYREEE come from the germline V gene (reference sequence). The CDR3 consists of 15 residues. J was trimmed by 7 bases and V by 0 bases; bases with no gene match: 8.

The rearrangement joins TRBV23-1 to TRBJ2-5; D might be TRBD1 (5 bases). TRBV23-1 is recorded as an ORF, its role being uncertain. V lost 3 bases and J 6 bases, leaving 17 bases between the germline ends. The CDR3 is 15 amino acids. DNA for the CDR3: TGCGCCAGCAGTCACCCCCTCCAATGGGGCAAGACCCAGTACTTC. It translates to CASSHPLQWGKTQYF.

This chain links TRBV19 with TRBJ1-4; D unclear. Germline V gene data show CDR1 as LNHDA and CDR2 as SQIVND (reference sequence). Trimming left V 3 bases short and J 1 base short, with 6 bases between. The CDR3 loop spans 14 amino acids. In DNA, the CDR3 is TGTGCCAGTAGTATTCCAAGAACTAATGAAAAACTGTTTTTT. Translation gives CASSIPRTNEKLFF.

The chain links TRBV27 to TRBJ1-5, with D possibly matching TRBD1 (6 bases). The V gene lost 4 bases and the J gene lost 11 bases, with 12 bases spanning the gap. The CDR3 spans 12 residues. Germline assignment: CDR1 MNHEY and CDR2 SMNVEV (reference sequence). The CDR3: CASSSNSGAQHF. CDR3 coding DNA: TGTGCCAGCAGTTCCAACTCAGGGGCCCAGCATTTT.

The J gene is TRBJ2-7, the V gene TRBV4-3, with 7 positions matching TRBD1. J gave up 3 bases and V 4 bases, and 9 bases lay outside the gene matches. The CDR3 length is 15 residues. Looked up from germline, CDR1 is LGHNA and CDR2 is YSLEER. The chain's CDR3 is CASSPSDRSYYEQYF. In DNA form, the CDR3 reads TGCGCCAGCAGCCCCTCGGACAGGTCTTACTACGAGCAGTACTTC.

A remark on this clone: The same CDR3 also results from other DNA sequences found in this sample. The chain joins TRBV6-5 to TRBJ1-1; the D is unclear. The CDR3 sequence is 13 residues long. Per germline, CDR1 MNHEY and CDR2 SVGAGI. V dropped 3 bases and J dropped 1 base, with 6 bases sitting between them. The DNA of the CDR3 is TGTGCCAGCAGTTATTTAGGGAACACTGAAGCTTTCTTT. Translating it yields CASSYLGNTEAFF.

The chain carries TRBV11-2 and TRBJ1-5; 7 positions match TRBD1. The CDR3 has 17 amino acids. The trim removed 1 base at V and 6 bases at J, leaving 12 bases unmatched. Looked up from germline, CDR1 is SGHAT and CDR2 is FQNNGV. CDR3 sequence (DNA): TGTGCCAGCAGCTTAGGATTGAGAGGGGGCGCGGTTCAGCCCCAGCATTTT. Protein sequence: CASSLGLRGGAVQPQHF.

This sequence joins TRBV6-6 and TRBJ1-1; D gene uncertain. The CDR3 has 13 amino acids. Germline lookup yields CDR1 MNHNY and CDR2 SVGAGI (reference sequence). V gave up 4 bases and J gave up 2 bases, with 8 bases separating them. This CDR3 is CASSLGDNTEAFF. CDR3 nucleotides: TGTGCCAGCAGTTTGGGAGATAACACTGAAGCTTTCTTT.

The V call is TRBV28, the J call TRBJ1-2; TRBD1 matches 7 bases. Germline-derived CDR1 and CDR2 are MDHEN and SYDVKM. The CDR3 contains 12 residues. The junction had 6 bases not matched to a gene; V was cut back by 6 bases and J by 8 bases. The DNA of the CDR3 is TGTGCCAGCAGCGACAGGGCGGGGGGCTACACCTTC. Amino acids: CASSDRAGGYTF.

V is TRBV5-8 and J is TRBJ1-1; D call uncertain. This CDR3 has 14 amino acids. Trimming stripped 1 base from V and 4 bases from J, with 11 bases between. Germline loops: CDR1 SGHTS, CDR2 YDEGEE. In nucleotides, the CDR3 is TGTGCCAGCAGCTTGCGGCGAAGTGTCACTGAAGCTTTCTTT. As protein: CASSLRRSVTEAFF.

Details on this clone: Being one base from a much bigger clone, this may be a read error. Within the sample, other DNA sequences also encode this same CDR3. V usage is TRBV5-1 and J usage is TRBJ1-1; the D is unclear. The CDR3 spans 13 residues. The V gene lost 0 bases and the J gene lost 2 bases, with 5 bases spanning the gap. Germline V gene sequence: CDR1 SGHRS, CDR2 YFSETQ. This CDR3 reads CASSLAGNTEAFF. CDR3 in DNA: TGCGCCAGCAGCTTGGCAGGTAACACTGAAGCTTTCTTT.

The chain links TRBV10-1 to TRBJ1-5, with D hard to call. V lost 2 bases and J lost 5, with 7 bases in between. The CDR3 has 13 residues. CDR1 is WNHNN, CDR2 SYGVQD, per germline (reference sequence). The CDR3 sequence is CASSENPDQPQHF. DNA for the CDR3: TGCGCCAGCAGTGAGAATCCTGATCAGCCCCAGCATTTT.

This clone was seen a handful of times. The chain has TRBV2 and TRBJ1-5; D is ambiguous. Deletions cut 6 bases from V and 4 bases from J, with 7 bases between. Germline CDR1 SNHLY, CDR2 FYNNEI. The CDR3 has 12 residues. CDR3 sequence: CASRADNQPQHF. DNA of the CDR3: TGTGCCAGCAGGGCAGATAATCAGCCCCAGCATTTT.

This sequence joins TRBV5-6 and TRBJ2-5, with D tentatively TRBD1 (5 bases). Germline CDR1 is SGHDT and CDR2 is YYEEEE. Trimming removed 1 base at V and 6 bases at J, with 16 bases between. The CDR3 has 15 amino acids. The DNA for the CDR3 is TGTGCCAGCAGCTTGAGAAAAGGGGCCGCACAGACCCAGTACTTC. Translation: CASSLRKGAAQTQYF.

The chain has TRBV6-1 and TRBJ2-7; 8 bases fit TRBD2. The CDR3 consists of 14 residues. The germline V gene has CDR1 MNHNS and CDR2 SASEGT. Trimming at V came to 8 bases and at J to 3 bases, leaving 9 bases not matched to a gene. The CDR3 DNA reads TGTGCCAGCGGTAACAGCGGGGGTGGCTACGAGCAGTACTTC. This gives the protein CASGNSGGGYEQYF.

This clone was found a few times. The gene calls are TRBV19 and TRBJ2-3; D uncertain. Germline assignment: CDR1 LNHDA and CDR2 SQIVND (reference sequence). The ends were cut back, 3 bases at V and 1 base at J, with 11 bases in the middle. This CDR3 has 15 residues. The CDR3 DNA sequence: TGTGCCAGTAGTATGATAATATCTGGCACAGATACGCAGTATTTT. This gives the protein CASSMIISGTDTQYF. Full variable domain (outside the CDR3, taken from reference TRBV19 and TRBJ2-3): DGGITQSPKYLFRKEGQNVTLSCEQNLNHDAMYWYRQDPGQGLRLIYYSQIVNDFQKGDIAEGYSVSREKKESFPLTVTSAQKNPTAFYLCASSMIISGTDTQYFGPGTRLTVL.

The J gene is TRBJ1-2, the V gene TRBV5-1; D not certain. Germline V gives CDR1 SGHRS, CDR2 YFSETQ. There are 13 residues in the CDR3. V dropped 1 base and J dropped 6 bases, with 10 bases sitting between them. The CDR3 spells CASSLFQNNGYTF. The CDR3 DNA reads TGCGCCAGCAGCTTGTTCCAGAATAATGGCTACACCTTC.